The next 23 T cell receptor beta chains were all read from a single sample in a study of neurological immune-mediated disorders. MiXCR was run by TCRdb on the 5' RACE reads, yielding one entry per CDR3 protein. Of some 60,000 distinct CDR3 sequences in the sample, 4% to 5.5% were seen once. Sequences were obtained from PBMCs. The receptor source for this set is a woman aged 50 to 65 with multiple sclerosis.

Many counts were recorded for this clonotype. The rearrangement joins TRBV5-1 to TRBJ2-2, with no clear D. This CDR3 region has 16 residues. V was trimmed by 0 bases and J by 2 bases, leaving 11 bases between them. Germline V gene data show CDR1 as SGHRS and CDR2 as YFSETQ. The CDR3 protein is CASSLVRQRNTGELFF. The CDR3 coding sequence is TGCGCCAGCAGCTTGGTGCGGCAGCGCAACACCGGGGAGCTGTTTTTT.

This clonotype came up a few times. The rearrangement joins TRBV27 to TRBJ2-1; D call uncertain. Germline V lookup: CDR1 MNHEY, CDR2 SMNVEV (reference sequence). The CDR3 is 16 residues long. V shed 4 bases and J shed 7 bases, with 20 bases lying between them. CDR3 protein: CASSSYLRDFQNEQFF. CDR3 coding DNA: TGTGCCAGCAGTTCGTACCTTAGGGATTTTCAAAATGAGCAGTTCTTC.

At least ten counts were recorded for this clonotype. CDR3: CASSLVVDTQYF. In DNA, the CDR3 is TGTGCCAGCAGCTTAGTCGTAGATACGCAGTATTTT. The J gene is TRBJ2-3, the V gene TRBV7-2; D gene ambiguous. The CDR3 covers 12 residues. Germline assignment: CDR1 SGHTA and CDR2 FQGNSA. V was clipped by 1 base and J by 5 bases, with 4 bases between them.

This clonotype showed up just a few times. At one end, the junction sequence differs from germline, possibly due to a read error. The chain uses TRBV5-5 and TRBJ1-5; D gene unclear. CDR1 SGHKS and CDR2 YYEKEE come from the germline V gene (reference sequence). CDR3 length: 18 amino acids. This CDR3 reads CASSQDRRSDYSNQPQNF. The CDR3 coding sequence is TGTGCCAGCAGCCAGGACCGTCGCAGCGATTATAGCAATCAGCCCCAGAATTTT.

This clonotype was detected ten times or more. The rearrangement joins TRBV11-1 to TRBJ2-2, with a possible D match to TRBD1 (5 bases). This CDR3 is built from 16 residues. The ends were cut back, 5 bases at V and 7 bases at J, with 20 bases in the middle. Germline CDR1 and CDR2: SGHAT and FQDESV (reference sequence). The CDR3 nucleotides read TGTGCCAGCAGCCGAGTAGAAACAGGATCGGTCGGGGAGCTGTTTTTT. This gives the protein CASSRVETGSVGELFF.

V is TRBV19 and J is TRBJ2-5; perhaps TRBD1 as D (6 bases). Trimming removed 5 bases at V and 0 bases at J, with 10 bases between. Germline CDR1 is LNHDA and CDR2 is SQIVND (reference sequence). This CDR3 spans 14 amino acids. The CDR3 here is CASSPDSNQETQYF. In DNA form, the CDR3 reads TGTGCCAGTAGTCCGGACAGTAACCAAGAGACCCAGTACTTC. Full variable domain (rest looked up from reference TRBV19 and TRBJ2-5): DGGITQSPKYLFRKEGQNVTLSCEQNLNHDAMYWYRQDPGQGLRLIYYSQIVNDFQKGDIAEGYSVSREKKESFPLTVTSAQKNPTAFYLCASSPDSNQETQYFGPGTRLLVL.

This clonotype has more than one count but fewer than ten. V is TRBV6-5 and J is TRBJ2-3, with 8 bases aligning to TRBD1. The CDR3 runs to 12 residues. V trimming: 6 bases; J trimming: 9 bases; junction bases outside the gene matches: 5. The germline gives CDR1 MNHEY, CDR2 SVGAGI. The CDR3 region is CASSPRQGTQYF. As DNA, the CDR3 is TGTGCCAGCAGCCCTAGACAGGGGACGCAGTATTTT.

This clonotype has a count of ten or more. The rearrangement uses TRBV15 and TRBJ2-5; maybe TRBD1 (6 bases). Trimming pared 0 bases from V and 2 bases from J, leaving 13 bases between. Germline V gene data show CDR1 as LNHNV and CDR2 as YYDKDF (reference sequence). The CDR3 is 16 amino acids. CDR3 DNA sequence: TGTGCCACCAGCAGAGAATCACAGGGTAATCAAGAGACCCAGTACTTC. Its translation is CATSRESQGNQETQYF.

This clonotype has a count of ten or more. A junction boundary mismatches the germline segment, possibly from a read error. This rearrangement joins TRBV7-2 to TRBJ1-6; TRBD1 might be the D (6 bases). Germline CDR1 and CDR2: SGHTA and FQGNSA. The CDR3 loop spans 15 amino acids. This chain's CDR3 is CASSLEGGYNSPLNF. The CDR3 DNA is TGTGCCAGCAGCTTAGAAGGGGGTTATAATTCACCCCTCAACTTT.

This clonotype appeared many times. This chain joins TRBV27 and TRBJ2-3, with 8 bases fitting TRBD1. Germline V gives CDR1 MNHEY, CDR2 SMNVEV (reference sequence). CDR3 length equals 16 residues. Losses at the gene ends were 6 bases for V and 2 bases for J; bases not matched to a gene: 10. The CDR3 sequence: CASSMSGGVSTDTQYF. CDR3 nucleotides: TGTGCCAGCAGCATGTCAGGGGGCGTCTCCACAGATACGCAGTATTTT.

This clonotype was picked up many times. This chain links TRBV12-3 or TRBV12-4 with TRBJ1-5, with 11 nucleotides matching TRBD1. Trimming cost V 3 bases and J 6 bases; bases outside gene matches: 4. The CDR3 is 15 amino acids. CDR3 amino acids: CASSFWTGGFQPQHF. Here the CDR3 DNA reads TGTGCCAGCAGTTTTTGGACAGGGGGCTTTCAGCCCCAGCATTTT.

This clonotype was recorded a few times. This chain uses TRBV7-3 with TRBJ2-3; D assignment may be TRBD1 or TRBD2 (5 bases each). This CDR3 spans 17 amino acids. Trimming stripped 2 bases from V and 0 bases from J, with 15 bases between. CDR1 and CDR2 (germline): SGHTA, FQGTGA. The CDR3 protein is CASSLVGASPSTDTQYF. The CDR3 DNA follows: TGTGCCAGCAGCTTAGTTGGGGCTAGCCCAAGCACAGATACGCAGTATTTT.

Ten or more counts support this clonotype. The rearrangement links TRBV20-1 to TRBJ2-5; the D is unclear. The CDR3 spans 12 residues. V was cut by 2 bases and J by 2 bases, with 6 bases left in between. Germline CDR1 is DFQATT and CDR2 is SNEGSKA (reference sequence). The chain's CDR3 is CSARLGQETQYF. The CDR3 nucleotides are TGCAGTGCTAGACTTGGGCAAGAGACCCAGTACTTC.

This clonotype has ten or more counts. The V and J genes are TRBV29-1 and TRBJ2-3; D is perhaps TRBD1 (6 bases). V was cut by 7 bases and J by 2 bases, with 10 bases left in between. The CDR3 loop spans 12 amino acids. Germline V CDR1 and CDR2: SQVTM, ANQGSEA. In nucleotides, the CDR3 is TGCAGCGCTGACAGGTTCACAGATACGCAGTATTTT. Its protein is CSADRFTDTQYF.

This clonotype was detected ten times or more. The chain combines TRBV7-2 with TRBJ1-2; 8 bases line up with TRBD1. There are 14 residues in the CDR3. Germline V gene lookup returns CDR1 SGHTA and CDR2 FQGNSA. Losses at the gene ends were 7 bases for V and 0 bases for J; bases not matched to a gene: 4. In DNA, the CDR3 is TGTGCCAGCACCCAGGGGGCAGCTAACTATGGCTACACCTTC. Translating it yields CASTQGAANYGYTF.

This clonotype was counted many times. The chain joins TRBV2 to TRBJ2-2; D tentatively fits TRBD1 or TRBD2 (5 bases each). Germline V gene lookup returns CDR1 SNHLY and CDR2 FYNNEI. The germline V and J ends were trimmed by 8 bases and 6 bases, with 13 bases remaining between them. This CDR3 has 13 amino acids. CDR3: CASGGPGSGELFF. The DNA for the CDR3 is TGTGCCAGCGGGGGTCCCGGTTCCGGGGAGCTGTTTTTT.

This clonotype was detected many times. The rearrangement joins TRBV5-1 to TRBJ2-2, with 9 positions matching TRBD2. J was trimmed by 4 bases and V by 6 bases; bases with no gene match: 7. This CDR3 is built from 15 residues. Germline lookup yields CDR1 SGHRS and CDR2 YFSETQ. Written as DNA, the CDR3 is TGCGCCAGCAACGAGGGAGCGGGAGGCACCGGGGAGCTGTTTTTT. Encoded protein: CASNEGAGGTGELFF.

This clonotype was recorded many times. One end of the junction is discordant with germline, which a read error may explain. V gene TRBV6-4 combines with J gene TRBJ1-5, with a tentative D call TRBD1 (6 bases). The germline CDR1 and CDR2 sequences are MRHNA and SNTAGT. The CDR3 is made up of 13 amino acids. The CDR3 DNA sequence: TGTGCCAGCAGTCTCAGGGACGGACAGCCCCAGAATTTT. It is translated as CASSLRDGQPQNF.

This clonotype has a count of ten or more. The chain has TRBV7-2 and TRBJ1-2; tentatively, D is TRBD1 (5 bases). Trimming removed 5 bases at V and 2 bases at J, with 21 bases between. The length of the CDR3 is 17 residues. From germline, CDR1 is SGHTA and CDR2 FQGNSA. CDR3 region: CASSPRGGTNKNYGYTF. DNA for the CDR3: TGTGCCAGCAGCCCGAGGGGAGGCACGAACAAGAACTATGGCTACACCTTC. The full variable domain, its missing parts supplied by reference TRBV7-2 and TRBJ1-2, is GAGVSQSPSNKVTEKGKDVELRCDPISGHTALYWYRQSLGQGLEFLIYFQGNSAPDKSGLPSDRFSAERTGGSVSTLTIQRTQQEDSAVYLCASSPRGGTNKNYGYTFGSGTRLTVV.

The genes are TRBV6-1 and TRBJ2-5; possible D gene TRBD2, 6 bases. The length of the CDR3 is 14 residues. V lost 4 bases to trimming and J lost 5 bases, with 14 bases between them. Germline V gene sequence: CDR1 MNHNS, CDR2 SASEGT. CDR3 amino acids: CASSVLAGGETQYF. The CDR3 region has the DNA TGTGCCAGCAGTGTCCTAGCAGGAGGGGAGACCCAGTACTTC.

This clonotype was seen repeatedly, ten times or more. The rearrangement joins TRBV7-9 to TRBJ2-7; a weak D match, TRBD2 (5 bases). CDR3 length equals 14 residues. Germline V gene lookup returns CDR1 SEHNR and CDR2 FQNEAQ (reference sequence). The V gene lost 2 bases and the J gene lost 7 bases, with 15 bases spanning the gap. The CDR3 nucleotides read TGTGCCAGCAGCTTATATAGGGTTGGGAGTGAGCAGTACTTC. Its translation is CASSLYRVGSEQYF.

This clonotype was counted ten times or more. The chain combines TRBV18 with TRBJ1-1; D is uncertain. Trimming removed 5 bases at V and 2 bases at J, with 9 bases between. CDR3 length: 13 amino acids. Per the germline V gene, CDR1 is KGHSH and CDR2 is LQKENI. The CDR3 DNA reads as TGTGCCAGCTCAGACCAAGCAAACACTGAAGCTTTCTTT. Its protein is CASSDQANTEAFF.

This clonotype was counted at least ten times. The V call is TRBV20-1, the J call TRBJ2-5, with D possibly called TRBD1 or TRBD2 (6 bases each). CDR3 length: 13 residues. V gave up 6 bases and J gave up 4 bases, with 15 bases separating them. From germline, CDR1 is DFQATT and CDR2 SNEGSKA (reference sequence). The DNA of the CDR3 is TGCAGTGCGCACTCGGGGGCTGGAGAGACCCAGTACTTC. As protein: CSAHSGAGETQYF.